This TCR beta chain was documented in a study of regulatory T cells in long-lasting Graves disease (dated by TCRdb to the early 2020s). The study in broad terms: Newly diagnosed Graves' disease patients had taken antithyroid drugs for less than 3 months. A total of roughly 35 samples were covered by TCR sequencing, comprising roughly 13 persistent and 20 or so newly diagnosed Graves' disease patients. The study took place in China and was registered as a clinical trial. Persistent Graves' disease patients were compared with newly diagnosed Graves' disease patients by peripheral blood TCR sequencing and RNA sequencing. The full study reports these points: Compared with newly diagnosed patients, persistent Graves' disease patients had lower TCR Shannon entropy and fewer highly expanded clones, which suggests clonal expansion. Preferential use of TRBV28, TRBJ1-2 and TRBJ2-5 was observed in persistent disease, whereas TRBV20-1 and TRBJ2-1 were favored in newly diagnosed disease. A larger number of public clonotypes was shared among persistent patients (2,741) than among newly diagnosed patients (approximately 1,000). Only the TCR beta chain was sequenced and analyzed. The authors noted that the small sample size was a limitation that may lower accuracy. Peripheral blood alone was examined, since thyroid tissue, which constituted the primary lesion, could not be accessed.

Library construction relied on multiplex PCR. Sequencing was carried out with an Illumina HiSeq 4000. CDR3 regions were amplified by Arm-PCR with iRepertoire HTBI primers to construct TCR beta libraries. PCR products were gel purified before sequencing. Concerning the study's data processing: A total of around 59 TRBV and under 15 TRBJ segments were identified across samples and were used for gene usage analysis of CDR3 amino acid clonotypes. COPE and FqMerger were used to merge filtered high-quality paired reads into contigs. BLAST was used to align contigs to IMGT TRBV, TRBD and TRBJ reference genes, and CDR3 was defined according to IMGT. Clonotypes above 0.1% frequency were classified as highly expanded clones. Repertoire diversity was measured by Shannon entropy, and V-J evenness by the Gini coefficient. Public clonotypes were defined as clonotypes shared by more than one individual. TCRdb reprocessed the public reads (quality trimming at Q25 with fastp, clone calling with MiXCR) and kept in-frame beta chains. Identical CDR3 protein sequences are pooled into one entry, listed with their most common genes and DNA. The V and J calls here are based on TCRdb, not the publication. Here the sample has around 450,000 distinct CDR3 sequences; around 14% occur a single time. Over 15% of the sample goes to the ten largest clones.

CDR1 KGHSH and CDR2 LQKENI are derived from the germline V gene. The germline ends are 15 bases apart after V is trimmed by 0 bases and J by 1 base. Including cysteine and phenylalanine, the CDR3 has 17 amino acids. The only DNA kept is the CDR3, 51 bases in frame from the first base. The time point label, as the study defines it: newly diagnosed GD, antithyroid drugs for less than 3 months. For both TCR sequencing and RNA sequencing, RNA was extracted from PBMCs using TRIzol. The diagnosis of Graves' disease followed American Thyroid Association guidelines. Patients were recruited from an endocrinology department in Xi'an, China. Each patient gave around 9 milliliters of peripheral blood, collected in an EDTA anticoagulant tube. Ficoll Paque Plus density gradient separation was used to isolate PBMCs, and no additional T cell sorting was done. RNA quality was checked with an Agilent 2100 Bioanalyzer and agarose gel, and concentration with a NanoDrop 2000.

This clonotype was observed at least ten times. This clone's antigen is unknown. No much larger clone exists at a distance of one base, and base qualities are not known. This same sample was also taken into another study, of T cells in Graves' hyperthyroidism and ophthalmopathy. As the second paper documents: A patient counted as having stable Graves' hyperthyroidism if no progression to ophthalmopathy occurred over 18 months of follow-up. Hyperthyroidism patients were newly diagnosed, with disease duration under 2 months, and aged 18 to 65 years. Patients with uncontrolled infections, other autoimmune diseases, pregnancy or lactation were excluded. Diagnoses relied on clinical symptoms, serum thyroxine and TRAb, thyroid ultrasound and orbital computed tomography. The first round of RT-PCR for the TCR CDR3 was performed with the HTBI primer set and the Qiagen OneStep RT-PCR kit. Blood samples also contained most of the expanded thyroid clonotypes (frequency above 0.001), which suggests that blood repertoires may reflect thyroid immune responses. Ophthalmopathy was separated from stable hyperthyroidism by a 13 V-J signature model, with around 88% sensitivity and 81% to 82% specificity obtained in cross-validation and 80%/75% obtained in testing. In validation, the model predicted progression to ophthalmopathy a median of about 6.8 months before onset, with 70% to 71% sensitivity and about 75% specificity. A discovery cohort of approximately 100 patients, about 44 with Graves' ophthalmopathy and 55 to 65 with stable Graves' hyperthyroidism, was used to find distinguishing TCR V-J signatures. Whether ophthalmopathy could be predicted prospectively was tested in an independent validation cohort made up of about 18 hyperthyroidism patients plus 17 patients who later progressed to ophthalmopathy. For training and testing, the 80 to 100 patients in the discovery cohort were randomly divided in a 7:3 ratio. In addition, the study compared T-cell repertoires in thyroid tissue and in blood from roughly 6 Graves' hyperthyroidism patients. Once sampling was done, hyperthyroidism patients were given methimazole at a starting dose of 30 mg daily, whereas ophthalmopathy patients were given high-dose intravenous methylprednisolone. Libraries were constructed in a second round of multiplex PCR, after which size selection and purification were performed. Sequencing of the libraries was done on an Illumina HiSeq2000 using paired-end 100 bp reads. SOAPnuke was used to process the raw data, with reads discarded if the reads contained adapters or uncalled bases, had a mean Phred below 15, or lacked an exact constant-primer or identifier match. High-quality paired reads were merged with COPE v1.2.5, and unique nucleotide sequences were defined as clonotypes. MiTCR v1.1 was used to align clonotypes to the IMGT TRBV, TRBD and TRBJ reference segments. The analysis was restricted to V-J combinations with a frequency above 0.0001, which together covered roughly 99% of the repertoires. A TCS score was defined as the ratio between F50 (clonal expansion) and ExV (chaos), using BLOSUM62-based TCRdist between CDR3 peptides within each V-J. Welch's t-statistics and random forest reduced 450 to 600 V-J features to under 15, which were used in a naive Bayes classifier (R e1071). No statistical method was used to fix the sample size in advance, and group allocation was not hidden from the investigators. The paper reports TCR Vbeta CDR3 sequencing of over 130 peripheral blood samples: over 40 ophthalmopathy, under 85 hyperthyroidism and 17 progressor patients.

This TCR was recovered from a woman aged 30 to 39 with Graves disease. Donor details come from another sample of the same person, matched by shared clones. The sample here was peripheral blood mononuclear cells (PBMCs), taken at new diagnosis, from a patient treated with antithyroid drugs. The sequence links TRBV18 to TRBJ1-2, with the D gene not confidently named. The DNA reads TGTGCCAGCTCACCACCGTTTCTCCGGGCCCTTAACTATGGCTACACCTTC. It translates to CASSPPFLRALNYGYTF.